Listed below are T cell receptor beta chains from one sample, sequenced in a study of control samples from healthy donors and cancer patients. Using immunoSEQ multiplex PCR, the repertoire was profiled, and TCRdb retains in-frame clones only, with some absent. The sample has about 160,000 clones, 80% to 90% seen once. The sequencing sample was made of blood. These receptors originate from a man aged 25 to 40 in good health. Both conserved end residues are part of each CDR3. A D gene is named only where the DNA matches it firmly. Clone size is not always given. Where it is, it says once, few, many or a class for expanded clones.

TRBD2	TRBV28	TRBJ2-1	.	CASNLAGSNEQFF	TGTGCCAGCAATTTAGCGGGGAGCAATGAGCAGTTCTTC
TRBD1	TRBV18	TRBJ2-7	.	CASSPWTGSEQYF	TGTGCCAGCTCACCGTGGACAGGCAGTGAGCAGTACTTC
.	TRBV6-1	TRBJ1-5	.	CASSERENQPQHF	TGTGCCAGCAGTGAAAGGGAAAATCAGCCCCAGCATTTT
.	TRBV11-3	TRBJ2-5	.	CASSLGIQETQYF	TGTGCCAGCAGCTTAGGAATACAAGAGACCCAGTACTTC
.	TRBV12-3/TRBV12-4	TRBJ2-3	.	CASTWGVTQYF	TGTGCCAGCACCTGGGGGGTTACGCAGTATTTT
.	TRBV29-1	TRBJ1-3	.	CSVAEGNTIYF	TGCAGCGTTGCTGAGGGAAACACCATATATTTT
TRBD2	TRBV18	TRBJ2-7	.	CASSPAGTSLNYEQYF	TGTGCCAGCTCACCCGCCGGGACTAGTCTTAACTACGAGCAGTACTTC
TRBD1	TRBV5-1	TRBJ1-5	.	CASSPGTGEGNQPQHF	TGCGCCAGCAGCCCTGGGACAGGGGAGGGCAATCAGCCCCAGCATTTT
.	TRBV25-1	TRBJ2-3	.	CASSARGGGLVSQYF	TGTGCCAGCAGTGCCCGTGGCGGGGGCCTGGTTTCGCAGTATTTT
.	TRBV27	TRBJ2-2	.	CASSLMGLTGELFF	TGTGCCAGCAGTTTAATGGGGTTAACCGGGGAGCTGTTTTTT
.	TRBV27	TRBJ1-2	once	CASSAEGTGLIYGYTF	TGTGCCAGCAGTGCGGAGGGGACCGGCTTAATCTATGGCTACACCTTC
.	TRBV27	TRBJ2-2	once	CASSFLDSGNTGELFF	TGTGCCAGCAGTTTCCTCGACTCGGGCAACACCGGGGAGCTGTTTTTT
.	TRBV7-9	TRBJ1-1	.	CASSWTVNTEAFF	TGTGCCAGCAGCTGGACAGTGAACACTGAAGCTTTCTTT
.	TRBV3-1/TRBV3-2	TRBJ2-3	.	CASSLRGSDTQYF	TGTGCCAGCAGCCTCCGGGGCTCGGATACGCAGTATTTT
.	TRBV3-1/TRBV3-2	TRBJ1-1	.	CASSQAPTTRAMGAFF	TGTGCCAGCAGCCAAGCCCCGACCACTCGGGCGATGGGAGCTTTCTTT
.	TRBV9	TRBJ1-1	.	CASSVGVRVITEAFF	TGTGCCAGCAGCGTAGGTGTCAGGGTGATCACTGAAGCTTTCTTT
.	TRBV27	TRBJ1-4	.	CASSFWRTNEKLFF	TGTGCCAGCAGTTTTTGGAGAACTAATGAAAAACTGTTTTTT
.	TRBV28	TRBJ2-7	.	CASSSWGDIPYEQYF	TGTGCCAGCAGTTCCTGGGGGGACATTCCCTACGAGCAGTACTTC
.	TRBV5-1	TRBJ1-2	.	CASSPRTKGNDGYTF	TGCGCCAGCAGCCCTCGGACAAAGGGGAACGATGGCTACACCTTC
.	TRBV2	TRBJ1-2	.	CASSERKTDF	TGTGCCAGCAGTGAGAGGAAGACCGACTTC